A single sample gave rise to the 30 T cell receptor beta chains below, sequenced in a study of OX40 agonist ivuxolimab in advanced cancers. Generated by immunoSEQ multiplex PCR, the TCRdb table keeps only in-frame clones and is missing some. The sample consists of roughly 46,000 clones, roughly 82% of them appearing once. This sample comprised CD4+ or CD8+ T cells sorted from blood, obtained in a trial of the OX40 agonist ivuxolimab. The receptors stem from an adult with an advanced solid tumor such as melanoma, head and neck, liver or kidney cancer.

The table lists this clone with a few counts. The CDR3 DNA sequence: TGCGCCACCACCACAGGGAAGGTTTCTGCGAACACTGAAGCTTTCTTT. This sequence encodes CATTTGKVSANTEAFF. The chain carries TRBV5-1 and TRBJ1-1, with D maybe TRBD1 (6 bases). V was clipped by 9 bases and J by 1 base, with 22 bases between them. There are 16 residues in the CDR3. Per germline, CDR1 SGHRS and CDR2 YFSETQ.

The V and J genes are TRBV10-3 and TRBJ2-6; D remains ambiguous. The V and J ends lost 11 bases and 0 bases respectively, with 5 bases between them. Germline-derived CDR1 and CDR2 are ENHRY and SYGVKD. This CDR3 contains 12 residues. CDR3 region: CAAYSGANVLTF. The CDR3 DNA reads TGTGCCGCCTACTCTGGGGCCAACGTCCTGACTTTC.

This clone was found a few times. The chain uses TRBV7-9 and TRBJ2-7; D ambiguous. The ends were cut back, 5 bases at V and 2 bases at J, with 4 bases in the middle. CDR3 length: 11 amino acids. CDR1 and CDR2 from the germline V gene are SEHNR and FQNEAQ (reference sequence). Written as DNA, the CDR3 is TGTGCCAGCAGCGCCACCTACGAGCAGTACTTC. This sequence encodes CASSATYEQYF.

V and J are TRBV6-6 and TRBJ2-7, with D unclear. CDR1 is MNHNY, CDR2 SVGAGI, per germline (reference sequence). This CDR3 has 14 residues. Between the trimmed V and J ends, which lost 0 bases and 3 bases, there was a span of 9 bases. This CDR3 reads CASSYSEGYYEQYF. The CDR3 DNA reads TGTGCCAGCAGTTACTCGGAAGGTTACTACGAGCAGTACTTC.

This clone has a handful of counts. The chain carries TRBV19 and TRBJ1-5; a possible D gene is TRBD1 (5 bases). Trimming pared 5 bases from V and 2 bases from J, leaving 10 bases between. Germline values: CDR1 LNHDA, CDR2 SQIVND (reference sequence). This CDR3 is built from 14 residues. In DNA form, the CDR3 reads TGTGCCAGTAGTGGCAGGGAAGGCAATCAGCCCCAGCATTTT. Translated: CASSGREGNQPQHF.

The V and J genes are TRBV18 and TRBJ2-5; TRBD1 or TRBD2 may be the D gene (6 bases each). Per the germline V gene, CDR1 is KGHSH and CDR2 is LQKENI. This CDR3 has 14 amino acids. The V end was cut by 2 bases, the J end by 5 bases, with 12 bases between. In nucleotides, the CDR3 is TGTGCCAGCTCACCATACGGGGGCAGGGAGACCCAGTACTTC. It is translated as CASSPYGGRETQYF. Looking up the rest from reference TRBV18 and TRBJ2-5 gives the full variable domain: NAGVMQNPRHLVRRRGQEARLRCSPMKGHSHVYWYRQLPEEGLKFMVYLQKENIIDESGMPKERFSAEFPKEGPSILRIQQVVRGDSAAYFCASSPYGGRETQYFGPGTRLLVL.

The CDR3 DNA is TGTGCCAGCAGATTAGGGACAGGAGGCCTTGCGGACACCTTC. Translated: CASRLGTGGLADTF. The chain carries TRBV6-6 and TRBJ1-2; 8 nucleotides align to TRBD1. The CDR3 is made up of 14 amino acids. CDR1 and CDR2 (germline): MNHNY, SVGAGI (reference sequence). V was clipped by 6 bases and J by 12 bases; unmatched bases: 15.

This rearrangement joins TRBV4-1 to TRBJ2-3, with D perhaps TRBD2 (6 bases). The germline V and J ends were trimmed by 4 bases and 3 bases, with 14 bases remaining between them. CDR1 is MGHRA, CDR2 YSYEKL, per germline. CDR3 length equals 15 residues. In nucleotides, the CDR3 is TGCGCCAGCAGCCTTCTAGCGATTCAGACAGATACGCAGTATTTT. Its translation: CASSLLAIQTDTQYF.

The chain recombines TRBV7-2 with TRBJ1-1; weak D call: TRBD1 (6 bases). The V gene's germline CDR1 is SGHTA and CDR2 FQGNSA. The CDR3 consists of 13 residues. V lost 5 bases and J 1 base, leaving 8 bases between the germline ends. In nucleotides, the CDR3 is TGTGCCAGCAGCCTACAGGGGAACACTGAAGCTTTCTTT. It codes for CASSLQGNTEAFF.

The V call is TRBV6-6, the J call TRBJ1-1; no clear D gene. The V end lost 1 base, the J end lost 6 bases, and 9 bases lay between the germline ends. CDR3 length: 13 amino acids. CDR1 MNHNY and CDR2 SVGAGI come from the germline V gene (reference sequence). In DNA, the CDR3 is TGTGCCAGCAGTTACTGGGGATCTTCTGAAGCTTTCTTT. It yields the protein CASSYWGSSEAFF.

The chain employs TRBV18 and TRBJ2-4, with D perhaps matching TRBD1 or TRBD2 (5 bases each). V was cut by 3 bases and J by 4 bases, with 16 bases left in between. This CDR3 has 16 residues. From germline, CDR1 is KGHSH and CDR2 LQKENI. The CDR3 here is CASSPSIGAAKNIQYF. For the CDR3, the DNA is TGTGCCAGCTCACCTTCGATCGGGGCGGCAAAAAACATTCAGTACTTC. Full variable domain (outside the CDR3, taken from reference TRBV18 and TRBJ2-4): NAGVMQNPRHLVRRRGQEARLRCSPMKGHSHVYWYRQLPEEGLKFMVYLQKENIIDESGMPKERFSAEFPKEGPSILRIQQVVRGDSAAYFCASSPSIGAAKNIQYFGAGTRLSVL.

This chain connects TRBV7-9 to TRBJ1-2; TRBD1 matches 10 bases. Trimming removed 0 bases from V and 7 bases from J; junction bases left unmatched: 2. CDR3 length: 14 amino acids. In germline, CDR1 is SEHNR, CDR2 FQNEAQ (reference sequence). The CDR3 DNA follows: TGTGCCAGCAGCTTAGCGCGGGACAGGGGTGGCTACACCTTC. This gives the protein CASSLARDRGGYTF.

The chain uses TRBV6-5 and TRBJ1-5; maybe TRBD1 (5 bases). The germline V gene has CDR1 MNHEY and CDR2 SVGAGI. The CDR3 covers 15 residues. V was clipped by 6 bases and J by 0 bases, with 12 bases between them. DNA for the CDR3: TGTGCCAGCAGCCCGGGACGAAATAGCAATCAGCCCCAGCATTTT. Its translation: CASSPGRNSNQPQHF.

J is TRBJ2-3 and V is TRBV27; no definite D call. Deletions cut 3 bases from V and 2 bases from J, with 15 bases between. CDR1 is MNHEY, CDR2 SMNVEV, per germline (reference sequence). The length of the CDR3 is 16 residues. The CDR3 coding sequence is TGTGCCAGCAGTTTCCTCAGAAGGATGGCCACAGATACGCAGTATTTT. This codes for CASSFLRRMATDTQYF.

This chain connects TRBV11-2 to TRBJ1-5; no reliable D call. Germline assignment: CDR1 SGHAT and CDR2 FQNNGV. V lost 5 bases to trimming and J lost 8 bases, with 10 bases between them. The CDR3 totals 12 residues. CDR3: CASSVGWEPQHF. The CDR3 DNA reads TGTGCCAGCAGCGTGGGGTGGGAGCCCCAGCATTTT.

J is TRBJ2-2 and V is TRBV12-5; D is uncertain. Germline V gene data show CDR1 as LGHNT and CDR2 as FRNRAP. This CDR3 has 12 residues. Deletions cut 6 bases from V and 4 bases from J, with 6 bases between. The CDR3 nucleotides read TGTGCTAGTGGCCAGACCACCGGGGAGCTGTTTTTT. It encodes CASGQTTGELFF.

This clone has just a few counts. J is TRBJ2-7 and V is TRBV2, with D tentatively TRBD2 (7 bases). This CDR3 comprises 14 residues. Germline CDR1 reads SNHLY; CDR2 reads FYNNEI. V was pared by 1 base and J by 7 bases, with 14 bases between. CDR3 protein: CASSEGGGGGEQYF. The CDR3 region has the DNA TGTGCCAGCAGTGAAGGGGGGGGCGGAGGAGAGCAGTACTTC.

This clone came up once. This chain joins TRBV7-9 and TRBJ1-2; D may be TRBD1 (5 bases). Trimming shortened V by 4 bases and J by 0 bases, and 15 bases separated the two germline ends. From germline, CDR1 is SEHNR and CDR2 FQNEAQ (reference sequence). CDR3 length: 16 residues. Here the CDR3 DNA reads TGTGCCAGCAGCTCTCGCAGGGCCTCAGCTAACTATGGCTACACCTTC. Protein: CASSSRRASANYGYTF.

The gene calls are TRBV4-3 and TRBJ2-7, with 8 positions matching TRBD1. The CDR3 runs to 15 residues. V was clipped by 0 bases and J by 5 bases; unmatched bases: 6. From germline, CDR1 is LGHNA and CDR2 YSLEER. The CDR3 spells CASSQDPQGADEQYF. The CDR3 nucleotides read TGCGCCAGCAGCCAAGATCCGCAGGGGGCTGACGAGCAGTACTTC.

This clone turned up a few times. The gene calls are TRBV6-5 and TRBJ1-2, with TRBD1 identical over 7 bases. Germline-derived CDR1 and CDR2 are MNHEY and SVGAGI. The CDR3 length is 11 residues. CDR3 amino acids: CPTGSAYGYTF. The CDR3 DNA is TGTCCGACAGGGTCGGCCTATGGCTACACCTTC.

In this sample, this clone turned up a few times. This chain uses TRBV4-1 with TRBJ1-1; a possible D gene is TRBD1 (6 bases). Between the trimmed V and J ends, which lost 0 bases and 0 bases, there was a span of 8 bases. The V gene's germline CDR1 is MGHRA and CDR2 YSYEKL. The CDR3 spans 15 residues. The CDR3 sequence: CASSQEQGMNTEAFF. CDR3 in DNA: TGCGCCAGCAGCCAAGAACAGGGTATGAACACTGAAGCTTTCTTT.

The chain employs TRBV12-5 and TRBJ2-6; 8 nucleotides match TRBD1. V gave up 1 base and J gave up 0 bases; unmatched junction bases: 11. Germline V gene sequence: CDR1 LGHNT, CDR2 FRNRAP. This CDR3 has 20 amino acids. In nucleotides, the CDR3 is TGTGCTAGTGGTTTGGGCGCCGGGACAGGCGCCCTCTCTGGGGCCAACGTCCTGACTTTC. Its translation: CASGLGAGTGALSGANVLTF.

Written as DNA, the CDR3 is TGTGCCAGCAGTGACGGGGATTCTCCCCCTCCTGACTATGGCTACACCTTC. Translating gives CASSDGDSPPPDYGYTF. This chain links TRBV2 with TRBJ1-2; D uncertain. The germline V and J ends were trimmed by 3 bases and 3 bases, with 20 bases remaining between them. There are 17 residues in the CDR3. Germline V gene lookup returns CDR1 SNHLY and CDR2 FYNNEI.

The table lists this clone with a count of one. The chain links TRBV6-5 to TRBJ2-5; 7 nucleotides align to TRBD2. The J call is doubtful: the DNA matches TRBJ2-7 better. The CDR3 contains 16 residues. Germline assignment: CDR1 MNHEY and CDR2 SVGAGI. CDR3 region: CASSYSMASGGYEQYF. CDR3 DNA: TGTGCCAGCAGTTACTCGATGGCTAGCGGCGGATACGAGCAGTACTTC.

J is TRBJ1-1 and V is TRBV10-3; D is unclear. Deletions cut 0 bases from V and 7 bases from J, with 9 bases between. Germline V gene lookup returns CDR1 ENHRY and CDR2 SYGVKD. CDR3 length equals 13 residues. CDR3 amino acids: CAISESRAGEAFF. CDR3 in DNA: TGTGCCATCAGTGAGTCGAGGGCCGGTGAAGCTTTCTTT.

The chain has TRBV6-6 and TRBJ2-7; no clear D. The V gene lost 2 bases and the J gene lost 2 bases, with 13 bases spanning the gap. The germline CDR1 and CDR2 sequences are MNHNY and SVGAGI (reference sequence). CDR3 size: 15 residues. CDR3 protein: CASSYERPLPYEQYF. In DNA, the CDR3 is TGTGCCAGCAGTTACGAGCGACCCCTGCCCTACGAGCAGTACTTC.

The V call is TRBV6-6, the J call TRBJ2-7; D assignment may be TRBD1 or TRBD2 (5 bases each). The V end was cut by 6 bases, the J end by 6 bases, with 18 bases between. The CDR3 covers 14 residues. The germline V gene has CDR1 MNHNY and CDR2 SVGAGI (reference sequence). CDR3: CASRETPRGAEQYF. CDR3 bases: TGTGCCAGCAGAGAGACCCCGAGGGGAGCCGAGCAGTACTTC.

The V gene is TRBV5-4, the J gene TRBJ2-5; D is possibly TRBD1 (5 bases). The germline V gene encodes CDR1 SGHNT and CDR2 YYREEE (reference sequence). This CDR3 is built from 15 residues. Trimming shortened V by 1 base and J by 2 bases, and 12 bases separated the two germline ends. In nucleotides, the CDR3 is TGTGCCAGCAGCTTGAGGGGTATAGGGCAAGAGACCCAGTACTTC. Its protein is CASSLRGIGQETQYF.

V gene TRBV5-6 combines with J gene TRBJ2-5; 7 bases fit TRBD2. CDR1 and CDR2 (germline): SGHDT, YYEEEE. Trimming cost V 7 bases and J 3 bases; bases outside gene matches: 9. The CDR3 totals 14 residues. The chain's CDR3 is CASLEWLAEETQYF. The CDR3 nucleotides are TGTGCCAGCCTAGAGTGGCTAGCGGAAGAGACCCAGTACTTC.

The chain joins TRBV6-5 to TRBJ2-3, with D possibly being TRBD2 (5 bases). CDR1 is MNHEY, CDR2 SVGAGI, per germline. With 0 bases removed from V and 9 bases from J, the gap between germline ends came to 13 bases. The CDR3 sequence is 14 residues long. CDR3 protein: CASSYSEEGPTQYF. CDR3 nucleotide sequence: TGTGCCAGCAGTTACTCGGAAGAGGGTCCCACGCAGTATTTT.